Sequencing of this T cell receptor (beta chain) was carried out in a study of beta chain features in type 1 diabetes. Findings and caveats of the study: Moderately but significantly shorter TCRB CDR3s were found in Type 1 diabetes patients in all four CD4+ subsets.

This clone has only a few counts. What it binds is unknown. What was sequenced were expressed TCRB transcripts, since all of the isolated RNA had been reverse transcribed. The average read count of naive, central memory and regulatory T cell samples was some 3.8 million. Libraries were prepared by immunoSEQ multiplex PCR; TCRdb keeps only in-frame clonotypes and omits some of them. There are hundreds of thousands of clones in the sample; 11% to 15% occur only once, and 0.035% to 0.04% lies in the top ten. V lost 4 bases and J 7 bases, leaving 19 bases between the germline ends. The germline V gene encodes CDR1 MDHEN and CDR2 SYDVKM. This CDR3 spans 15 amino acids.

The V gene is TRBV28, the J gene TRBJ1-2, with a weak D call TRBD1 (5 bases). The sequenced material came from naive CD4+ T cells from blood. The sequence derives from a young man with type 1 diabetes. Here the CDR3 DNA reads TGTGCCAGCAGTTCGGCGCCCGGGACGACCTCTGGCTACACCTTC. It is translated as CASSSAPGTTSGYTF.